Sequencing of this T cell receptor (beta chain) was carried out in a study of shared clonotypes between healthy human individuals. Study-wide results and limits: Rarefaction showed sorted-subset sequencing was incomplete despite large depth. Richness estimates generally favored naive over memory subsets.

Data came from immunoSEQ multiplex PCR; TCRdb stores just in-frame clones and leaves some out. Counted here are roughly 2.4 million clones, approximately 95% occurring once; the ten biggest clones make up 0.1% to 0.15%. A note on this clone: Its antigen remains unknown.

Unmatched junction bases numbered 1, after V lost 1 base and J lost 4 bases. The CDR3 contains 14 residues. Germline assignment: CDR1 MGHRA and CDR2 YSYEKL. The receptor was derived from a young man in good health. The sequenced material came from naive CD4+ T cells sorted from blood. Subset indicated: CD45RA+ positively selected. V usage is TRBV4-1 and J usage is TRBJ1-3, with TRBD1 matching over 7 bases. CDR3 protein: CASSQVTGGNTIYF. The CDR3 coding sequence is TGCGCCAGCAGCCAAGTGACAGGGGGAAACACCATATATTTT.